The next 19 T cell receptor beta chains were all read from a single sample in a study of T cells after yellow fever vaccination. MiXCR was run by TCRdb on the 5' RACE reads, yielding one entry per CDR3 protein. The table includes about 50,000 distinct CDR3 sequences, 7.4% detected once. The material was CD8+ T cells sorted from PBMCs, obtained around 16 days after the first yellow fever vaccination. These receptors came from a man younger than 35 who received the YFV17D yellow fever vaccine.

In DNA form, the CDR3 reads TGTGCCAGCAGCCCCGGCGACAGCGGTTCCTACGAGCAGTACGTC. Translating it yields CASSPGDSGSYEQYV. The V call is TRBV7-8, the J call TRBJ2-7, with D tentatively TRBD1 or TRBD2 (5 bases each). Germline V lookup: CDR1 SGHVS, CDR2 FQNEAQ. This CDR3 is built from 15 residues. V was clipped by 5 bases and J by 1 base, with 15 bases between them.

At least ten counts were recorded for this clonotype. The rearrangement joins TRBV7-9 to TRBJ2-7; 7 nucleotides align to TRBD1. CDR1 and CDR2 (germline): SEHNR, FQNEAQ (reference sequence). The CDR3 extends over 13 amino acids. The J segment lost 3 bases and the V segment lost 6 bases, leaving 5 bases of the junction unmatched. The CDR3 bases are TGTGCCAGCAGTCTACAGGGGCACTACGAGCAGTACTTC. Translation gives CASSLQGHYEQYF.

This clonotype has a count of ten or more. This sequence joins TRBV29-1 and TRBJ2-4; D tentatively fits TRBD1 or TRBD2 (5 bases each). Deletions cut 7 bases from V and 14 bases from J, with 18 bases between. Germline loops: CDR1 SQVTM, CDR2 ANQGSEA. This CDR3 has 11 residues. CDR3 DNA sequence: TGCAGCGCAAGCACCGGGACGGATAAGTACTTC. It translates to CSASTGTDKYF.

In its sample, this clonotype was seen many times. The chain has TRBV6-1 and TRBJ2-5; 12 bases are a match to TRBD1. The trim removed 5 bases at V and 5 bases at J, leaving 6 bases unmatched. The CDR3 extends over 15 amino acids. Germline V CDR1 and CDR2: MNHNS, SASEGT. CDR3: CASSQRDRGPETQYF. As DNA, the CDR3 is TGTGCCAGCAGTCAACGGGACAGGGGGCCGGAGACCCAGTACTTC.

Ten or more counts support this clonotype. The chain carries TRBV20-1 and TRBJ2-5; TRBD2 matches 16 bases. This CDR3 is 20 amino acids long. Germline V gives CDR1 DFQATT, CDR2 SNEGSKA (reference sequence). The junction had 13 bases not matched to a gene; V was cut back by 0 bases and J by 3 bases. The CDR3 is CSARDLGQGTSGGVKETQYF. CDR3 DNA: TGCAGTGCTAGAGATCTGGGACAGGGGACTAGCGGGGGGGTTAAAGAGACCCAGTACTTC.

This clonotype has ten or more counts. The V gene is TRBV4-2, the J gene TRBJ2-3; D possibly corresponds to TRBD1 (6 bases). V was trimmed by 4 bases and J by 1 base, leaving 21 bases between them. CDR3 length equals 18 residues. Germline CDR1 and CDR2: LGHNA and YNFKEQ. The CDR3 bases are TGTGCCAGCAGCCCAAGAAGGGGGACCACGGACCGCACAGATACGCAGTATTTT. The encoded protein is CASSPRRGTTDRTDTQYF.

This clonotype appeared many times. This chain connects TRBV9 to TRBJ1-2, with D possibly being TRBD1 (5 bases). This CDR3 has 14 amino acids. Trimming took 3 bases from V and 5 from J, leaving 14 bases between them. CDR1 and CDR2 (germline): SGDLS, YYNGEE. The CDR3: CASSAGGDAYGYTF. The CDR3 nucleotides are TGTGCCAGCAGCGCCGGGGGGGATGCTTATGGCTACACCTTC.

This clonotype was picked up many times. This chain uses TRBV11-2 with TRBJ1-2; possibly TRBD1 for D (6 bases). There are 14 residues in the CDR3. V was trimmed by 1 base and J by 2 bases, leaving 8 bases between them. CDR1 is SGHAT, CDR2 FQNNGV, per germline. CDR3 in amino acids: CASSLAGANYGYTF. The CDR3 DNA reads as TGTGCCAGCAGCTTAGCAGGGGCCAACTATGGCTACACCTTC.

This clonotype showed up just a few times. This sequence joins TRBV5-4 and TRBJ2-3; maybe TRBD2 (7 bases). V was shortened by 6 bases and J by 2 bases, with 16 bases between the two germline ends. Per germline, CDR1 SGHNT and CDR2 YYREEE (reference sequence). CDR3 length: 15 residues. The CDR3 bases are TGTGCCAGCACAACTGGCGGGGGCATCACAGATACGCAGTATTTT. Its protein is CASTTGGGITDTQYF.

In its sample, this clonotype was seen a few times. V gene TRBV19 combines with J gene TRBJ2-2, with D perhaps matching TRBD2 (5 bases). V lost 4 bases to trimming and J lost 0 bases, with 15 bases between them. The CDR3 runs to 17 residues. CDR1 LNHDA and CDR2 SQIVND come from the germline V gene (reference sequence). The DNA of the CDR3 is TGTGCCAGTAGTAGAGGACTGTTCCCGGCGAACACCGGGGAGCTGTTTTTT. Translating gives CASSRGLFPANTGELFF.

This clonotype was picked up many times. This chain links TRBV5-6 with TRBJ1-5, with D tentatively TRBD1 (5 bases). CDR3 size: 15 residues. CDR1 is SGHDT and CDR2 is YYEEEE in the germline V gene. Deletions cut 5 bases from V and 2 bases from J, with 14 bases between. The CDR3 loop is CASSFGALGNQPQHF. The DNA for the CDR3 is TGTGCCAGCAGTTTTGGGGCCTTGGGCAATCAGCCCCAGCATTTT.

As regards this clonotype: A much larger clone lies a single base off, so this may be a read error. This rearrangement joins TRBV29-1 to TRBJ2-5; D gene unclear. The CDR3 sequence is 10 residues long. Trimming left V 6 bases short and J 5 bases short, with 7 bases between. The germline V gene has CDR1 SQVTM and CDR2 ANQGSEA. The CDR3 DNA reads TGCAGCGTGGAGTCGGAGACCCAGTACTTC. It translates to CSVESETQYF.

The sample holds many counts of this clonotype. CDR3 coding DNA: TGCAGCGTTGAAGGACTAAGTTCTAACTATGGCTACACCTTC. The encoded protein is CSVEGLSSNYGYTF. The chain employs TRBV29-1 and TRBJ1-2; D not certain. Trimming cost V 1 base and J 0 bases, with 9 bases left between them. Per the germline V gene, CDR1 is SQVTM and CDR2 is ANQGSEA. The CDR3 is made up of 14 amino acids.

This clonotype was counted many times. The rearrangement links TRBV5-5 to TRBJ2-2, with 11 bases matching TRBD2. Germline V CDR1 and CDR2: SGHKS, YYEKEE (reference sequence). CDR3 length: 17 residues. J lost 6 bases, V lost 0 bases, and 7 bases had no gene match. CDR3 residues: CASSLGRPSGGPGELFF. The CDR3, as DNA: TGTGCCAGCAGCTTGGGACGGCCTAGCGGGGGGCCCGGGGAGCTGTTTTTT.

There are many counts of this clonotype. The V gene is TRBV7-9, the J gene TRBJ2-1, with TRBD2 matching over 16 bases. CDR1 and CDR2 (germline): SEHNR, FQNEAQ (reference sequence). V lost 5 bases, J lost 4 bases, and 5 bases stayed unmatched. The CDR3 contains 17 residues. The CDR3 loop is CASSLGTSGGAYNEQFF. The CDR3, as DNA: TGTGCCAGCAGCCTCGGGACTAGCGGGGGGGCTTACAATGAGCAGTTCTTC.

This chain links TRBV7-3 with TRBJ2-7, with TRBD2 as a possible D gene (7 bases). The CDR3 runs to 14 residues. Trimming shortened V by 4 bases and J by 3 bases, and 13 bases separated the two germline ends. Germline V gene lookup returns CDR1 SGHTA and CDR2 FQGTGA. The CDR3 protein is CASSSAGARYEQYV. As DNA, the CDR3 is TGTGCCAGCAGCTCGGCGGGGGCCCGCTACGAGCAGTACGTC.

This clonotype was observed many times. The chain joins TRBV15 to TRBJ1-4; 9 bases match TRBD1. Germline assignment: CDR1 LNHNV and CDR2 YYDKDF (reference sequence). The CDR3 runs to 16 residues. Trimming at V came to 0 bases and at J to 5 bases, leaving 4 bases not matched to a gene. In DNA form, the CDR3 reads TGTGCCACCAGCAGAGAGCGGACAGGGGCGAATGAAAAACTGTTTTTT. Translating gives CATSRERTGANEKLFF.

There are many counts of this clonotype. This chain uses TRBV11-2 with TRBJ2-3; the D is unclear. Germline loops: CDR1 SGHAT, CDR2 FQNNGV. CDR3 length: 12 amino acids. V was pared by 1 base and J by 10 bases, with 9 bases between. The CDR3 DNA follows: TGTGCCAGCAGCTTAGGGAAATCTGCGCAGTATTTT. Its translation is CASSLGKSAQYF.

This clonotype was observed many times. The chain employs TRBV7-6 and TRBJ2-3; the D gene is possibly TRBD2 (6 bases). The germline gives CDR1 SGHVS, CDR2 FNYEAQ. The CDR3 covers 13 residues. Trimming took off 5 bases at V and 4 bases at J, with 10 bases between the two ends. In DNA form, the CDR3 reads TGTGCCAGCAGCACCACTAGCTCAGATACGCAGTATTTT. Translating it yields CASSTTSSDTQYF.